This T cell receptor (beta chain) was identified during a study of shared clonotypes between healthy human individuals. Study-wide results and caveats: Rarefaction exposed incomplete sorted-subset sequencing despite large depth.

The donors, healthy adults who were HIV-negative, had experienced no recent acute infections or vaccinations. The data were produced by immunoSEQ multiplex PCR, yet TCRdb's version contains in-frame clones alone and is incomplete. Here the sample spans approximately 720,000 clones, roughly 78% being singletons. The germline CDR1 and CDR2 sequences are LNHDA and SQIVND (reference sequence). The V and J ends lost 7 bases and 5 bases, in that order; junction bases with no gene match: 8. The CDR3 has 14 residues. This clone was found once. Its antigen is as yet unknown. The chain carries TRBV19 and TRBJ1-2, with 9 bases fitting TRBD1. The receptor comes from a woman in her twenties or thirties in good health. The sample was memory CD4+ T cells sorted from blood. Subset of the sample: CD45RA-negative fraction. CDR3 in amino acids: CASTGQGQSYGYTF. CDR3 coding DNA: TGTGCCAGTACCGGACAGGGGCAATCATATGGCTACACCTTC.